This passage covers 23 T cell receptor beta chains from one sample sequenced in a study of cytomegalovirus exposure and HLA in healthy donors. Primers for the PCR totalled 60 Vbeta and 13 Jbeta. Sequencing was performed with immunoSEQ multiplex PCR; in TCRdb, only in-frame clones are kept and a portion is missing. This table has 140,000 to 150,000 clones, 66% appearing once. The sequenced sample was PBMCs. The source is a woman aged 55 to 70 in good health and CMV-seronegative.

The gene calls are TRBV19 and TRBJ2-7; D possibly corresponds to TRBD2 (7 bases). Per germline, CDR1 LNHDA and CDR2 SQIVND (reference sequence). CDR3 length equals 14 residues. V was cut by 10 bases and J by 6 bases, with 22 bases left in between. CDR3 coding DNA: TGTGCCACCTCAATACAGGGAGGGTGGGGCGAGCAGTACTTC. As protein: CATSIQGGWGEQYF.

This clone was seen just once. The chain couples TRBV7-2 to TRBJ2-3; D remains ambiguous. Trimming cost V 5 bases and J 4 bases, with 10 bases left between them. CDR3 size: 13 residues. Looked up from germline, CDR1 is SGHTA and CDR2 is FQGNSA. The CDR3 sequence: CASSRYYPDTQYF. The CDR3, as DNA: TGTGCCAGCAGCCGCTATTATCCAGATACGCAGTATTTT.

This clone was found once. The chain links TRBV29-1 to TRBJ2-5, with D maybe TRBD1 (6 bases). V lost 6 bases and J 5 bases, leaving 10 bases between the germline ends. The germline V gene has CDR1 SQVTM and CDR2 ANQGSEA. The CDR3 covers 11 residues. The CDR3 bases are TGCAGCGTGACCCAGGGGGAGACCCAGTACTTC. Amino acid sequence: CSVTQGETQYF.

This clone appeared a few times. Here the CDR3 reads CSVEDRYEQYF. The CDR3 DNA reads as TGCAGCGTTGAAGATCGGTACGAGCAGTACTTC. The gene calls are TRBV29-1 and TRBJ2-7; D remains unclear. Germline values: CDR1 SQVTM, CDR2 ANQGSEA. The V gene lost 0 bases and the J gene lost 4 bases, with 4 bases spanning the gap. The CDR3 runs to 11 residues.

The genes are TRBV9 and TRBJ2-2; D is uncertain. Germline loops: CDR1 SGDLS, CDR2 YYNGEE. The germline V and J ends were trimmed by 2 bases and 6 bases, with 8 bases remaining between them. The CDR3 sequence is 13 residues long. CDR3 in amino acids: CASSVRSPGELFF. The CDR3 region has the DNA TGTGCCAGCAGCGTCAGGTCTCCCGGGGAGCTGTTTTTT.

The gene calls are TRBV5-4 and TRBJ2-1; 9 bases line up with TRBD2. Germline CDR1 and CDR2: SGHNT and YYREEE (reference sequence). Losses at the gene ends were 0 bases for V and 7 bases for J; bases not matched to a gene: 11. This CDR3 contains 17 residues. This chain's CDR3 is CASSLALRGGMLNEQFF. CDR3 DNA: TGTGCCAGCAGCTTGGCCCTGCGGGGGGGCATGTTGAATGAGCAGTTCTTC.

The chain links TRBV18 to TRBJ2-1; weak D call: TRBD1 (6 bases). V lost 2 bases and J lost 3, with 8 bases in between. Germline V lookup: CDR1 KGHSH, CDR2 LQKENI. CDR3 length equals 14 residues. CDR3 residues: CASSPGGIYNEQFF. In nucleotides, the CDR3 is TGTGCCAGCTCACCAGGGGGCATCTACAATGAGCAGTTCTTC.

This chain uses TRBV7-2 with TRBJ1-2; 9 bases fit TRBD1. V shed 5 bases, J shed 7 bases, and the junction held 8 bases outside the gene matches. CDR1 is SGHTA and CDR2 is FQGNSA in the germline V gene. The CDR3 sequence is 14 residues long. The CDR3, as DNA: TGTGCCAGCAGCCTAAGCCTGACAGGGGGTGGCTACACCTTC. This gives the protein CASSLSLTGGGYTF.

This chain joins TRBV9 and TRBJ2-2, with 7 nucleotides matching TRBD1. Trimming took 7 bases from V and 6 from J; bases not matched to a gene: 9. The CDR3 extends over 14 amino acids. Per germline, CDR1 SGDLS and CDR2 YYNGEE. The CDR3 DNA sequence: TGTGCCAGCGGAGACAGGGCGCGGGCCGGGGAGCTGTTTTTT. It is translated as CASGDRARAGELFF.

J is TRBJ2-5 and V is TRBV4-1; 11 bases line up with TRBD2. In germline, CDR1 is MGHRA, CDR2 YSYEKL. This CDR3 has 18 amino acids. With 0 bases clipped from V and 4 bases from J, the junction kept 10 bases outside the gene matches. CDR3 sequence: CASSQDWPSGGPGETQYF. The DNA of the CDR3 is TGCGCCAGCAGCCAAGATTGGCCTAGCGGGGGGCCAGGAGAGACCCAGTACTTC.

This clone has only a few counts. The chain links TRBV25-1 to TRBJ2-7, with a possible D match to TRBD2 (5 bases). From germline, CDR1 is MGHDK and CDR2 SYGVNS. This CDR3 contains 12 residues. Trimming took off 6 bases at V and 3 bases at J, with 9 bases between the two ends. CDR3 coding DNA: TGTGCCAGCAGCCCGGGGAGCTACGAGCAGTACTTC. This sequence encodes CASSPGSYEQYF.

The table lists this clone with a few counts. This chain connects TRBV4-1 to TRBJ2-1; 9 nucleotides agree with TRBD2. There are 15 residues in the CDR3. Per germline, CDR1 MGHRA and CDR2 YSYEKL. J gave up 9 bases and V 0 bases, and 6 bases lay outside the gene matches. CDR3 DNA sequence: TGCGCCAGCAGCCAAGACCGGCTAGCGGGACGTGAGCAGTTCTTC. Its protein product is CASSQDRLAGREQFF.

The CDR3: CASSKTGPDTQYF. As DNA, the CDR3 is TGTGCCAGCAGCAAGACAGGCCCAGATACGCAGTATTTT. The chain has TRBV7-8 and TRBJ2-3; perhaps TRBD1 as D (6 bases). The CDR3 covers 13 residues. V lost 5 bases and J 4 bases, leaving 10 bases between the germline ends. Germline V gives CDR1 SGHVS, CDR2 FQNEAQ.

This clone was recorded a few times. The genes are TRBV2 and TRBJ2-2, with a weak D call TRBD1 (6 bases). The CDR3 length is 17 residues. V gave up 7 bases and J gave up 2 bases, with 20 bases separating them. CDR1 and CDR2 from the germline V gene are SNHLY and FYNNEI. CDR3 in DNA: TGTGCCAGCAACTGGGCAGGGGCGTCCCTTAACACCGGGGAGCTGTTTTTT. Translating it yields CASNWAGASLNTGELFF.

The gene calls are TRBV2 and TRBJ2-1; 8 bases are a match to TRBD2. CDR1 is SNHLY and CDR2 is FYNNEI in the germline V gene. The CDR3 consists of 15 residues. Trimming cost V 6 bases and J 5 bases; bases outside gene matches: 9. The CDR3, as DNA: TGTGCCAGCAGAGAGCTAGCGGGTCACGACAATGAGCAGTTCTTC. Translation gives CASRELAGHDNEQFF.

The chain is built from TRBV27 and TRBJ2-5; 15 bases map to TRBD2. Germline lookup yields CDR1 MNHEY and CDR2 SMNVEV (reference sequence). The CDR3 has 18 amino acids. V lost 5 bases, J lost 4 bases, and 11 bases stayed unmatched. The CDR3 sequence is CASSRTSGGAGFGETQYF. The CDR3, as DNA: TGTGCCAGCAGTCGGACTAGCGGGGGGGCGGGGTTCGGAGAGACCCAGTACTTC.

This clone has only a few counts. V usage is TRBV7-9 and J usage is TRBJ2-3; no clear D gene. CDR3 length: 14 amino acids. Germline CDR1 reads SEHNR; CDR2 reads FQNEAQ (reference sequence). V dropped 1 base and J dropped 6 bases, with 11 bases sitting between them. The CDR3 DNA reads as TGTGCCAGCAGCTTAGATCAAGCTATGGATACGCAGTATTTT. Translated: CASSLDQAMDTQYF.

This chain joins TRBV11-2 and TRBJ2-5; TRBD2 agrees at 14 bases. Germline CDR1 reads SGHAT; CDR2 reads FQNNGV. With 3 bases clipped from V and 0 bases from J, the junction kept 6 bases outside the gene matches. CDR3 size: 18 residues. This CDR3 is CASSFRTSGRINQETQYF. In DNA form, the CDR3 reads TGTGCCAGCAGCTTCCGGACTAGCGGGAGGATAAACCAAGAGACCCAGTACTTC.

The chain uses TRBV19 and TRBJ2-1; 7 positions match TRBD1. Germline values: CDR1 LNHDA, CDR2 SQIVND (reference sequence). The CDR3 has 14 residues. V was clipped by 7 bases and J by 6 bases; unmatched bases: 9. In nucleotides, the CDR3 is TGTGCCAGTACCGGGACAGCCTGGGGCAATGAGCAGTTCTTC. Translation gives CASTGTAWGNEQFF.

This clone was counted between two and nine times. The rearrangement joins TRBV12-5 to TRBJ2-7, with D possibly matching TRBD2 (6 bases). The CDR3 has 15 amino acids. Germline loops: CDR1 LGHNT, CDR2 FRNRAP. Trimming removed 0 bases from V and 3 bases from J, with 12 bases in between. This CDR3 reads CASGLVRRGSYEQYF. The CDR3 DNA reads as TGTGCTAGTGGTTTGGTACGCCGGGGGAGCTACGAGCAGTACTTC. The full variable domain, completed using reference TRBV12-5 and TRBJ2-7, is DARVTQTPRHKVTEMGQEVTMRCQPILGHNTVFWYRQTMMQGLELLAYFRNRAPLDDSGMPKDRFSAEMPDATLATLKIQPSEPRDSAVYFCASGLVRRGSYEQYFGPGTRLTVT.

The CDR3 loop reads CSAVQGLSLHF. CDR3 sequence (DNA): TGCAGTGCAGTACAGGGTCTTAGCCTCCACTTT. This chain joins TRBV20-1 and TRBJ1-6; TRBD1 might be the D (6 bases). The germline V gene has CDR1 DFQATT and CDR2 SNEGSKA (reference sequence). Trimming cost V 6 bases and J 15 bases, with 15 bases left between them. The CDR3 totals 11 residues.

The chain couples TRBV14 to TRBJ1-6, with D perhaps TRBD1 (5 bases). The germline gives CDR1 SGHDN, CDR2 FVKESK. V was cut by 4 bases and J by 3 bases, with 10 bases left in between. The CDR3 totals 15 residues. The CDR3 DNA is TGTGCCAGCAGCCGACAGTCCATCTATAATTCACCCCTCCACTTT. It translates to CASSRQSIYNSPLHF.

This clone was counted between two and nine times. The rearrangement joins TRBV28 to TRBJ1-1; D perhaps matches TRBD1 (6 bases). The CDR3 runs 14 residues. The V end lost 5 bases, the J end lost 5 bases, and 15 bases lay between the germline ends. The germline V gene has CDR1 MDHEN and CDR2 SYDVKM. CDR3 protein: CASSPLGGWTEAFF. The CDR3, as DNA: TGTGCCAGCAGTCCGTTAGGGGGTTGGACTGAAGCTTTCTTT.